Below, 30 T cell receptor beta chains from the same sample are listed, as sequenced in a study of T cells after yellow fever vaccination. TCRdb recomputed calls from the 5' RACE reads with MiXCR, one row per CDR3 protein. Counted here are just under 600,000 distinct CDR3 sequences, approximately 15% occurring once; the ten biggest clones make up around 15%. Sequencing was performed on PBMCs, taken on the day of the yellow fever booster vaccination. The receptors derive from a man aged 25 to 40 who received the YFV17D yellow fever vaccine.

This clonotype was observed a few times. This chain's CDR3 is CATSAPSRGGLYNEQFF. In nucleotides, the CDR3 is TGTGCCACCAGCGCCCCGTCCCGCGGGGGGTTGTACAATGAGCAGTTCTTC. The chain is built from TRBV15 and TRBJ2-1; 8 bases align to TRBD2. V was pared by 5 bases and J by 4 bases, with 13 bases of the junction left unmatched. Germline-derived CDR1 and CDR2 are LNHNV and YYDKDF (reference sequence). The CDR3 runs 17 residues. The full variable domain, with the rest looked up from reference TRBV15 and TRBJ2-1, is DAMVIQNPRYQVTQFGKPVTLSCSQTLNHNVMYWYQQKSSQAPKLLFHYYDKDFNNEADTPDNFQSRRPNTSFCFLDIRSPGLGDTAMYLCATSAPSRGGLYNEQFFGPGTRLTVL.

This clonotype has just a few counts. This rearrangement joins TRBV7-2 to TRBJ1-1; D is undetermined. The V end lost 1 base, the J end lost 4 bases, and 19 bases lay between the germline ends. CDR1 and CDR2 from the germline V gene are SGHTA and FQGNSA. This CDR3 is 17 amino acids long. CDR3 nucleotides: TGTGCCAGCAGCTTAGGAGCCTCCGGGGTTTTAGGCACTGAAGCTTTCTTT. Protein product: CASSLGASGVLGTEAFF.

The chain employs TRBV18 and TRBJ1-4, with 9 bases matching TRBD1. After removal of 4 bases from V and 12 bases from J, the junction contained 12 bases not matched to a gene. The CDR3 spans 15 residues. Germline loops: CDR1 KGHSH, CDR2 LQKENI. In DNA form, the CDR3 reads TGTGCCAGCTCACAAATGGGACAGGGTGACGCGGAACTGTTTTTT. Encoded protein: CASSQMGQGDAELFF.

This clonotype has only a few counts. V is TRBV7-2 and J is TRBJ2-1; the D gene is possibly TRBD2 (5 bases). The germline CDR1 and CDR2 sequences are SGHTA and FQGNSA. V was shortened by 5 bases and J by 6 bases, with 20 bases between the two germline ends. The CDR3 totals 16 residues. The CDR3 loop is CASSPAFAGGFNEQFF. In DNA form, the CDR3 reads TGTGCCAGCAGCCCGGCGTTCGCGGGTGGGTTCAATGAGCAGTTCTTC.

The chain is built from TRBV5-1 and TRBJ2-5, with D possibly being TRBD2 (6 bases). CDR1 and CDR2 (germline): SGHRS, YFSETQ. Trimming shortened V by 0 bases and J by 1 base, and 13 bases separated the two germline ends. The CDR3 length is 16 residues. In nucleotides, the CDR3 is TGCGCCAGCAGCTTGGCTACCTCGGGGGTCCAAGAGACCCAGTACTTC. The encoded protein is CASSLATSGVQETQYF.

The chain's CDR3 is CASSFLSVYEQYF. The CDR3 DNA reads TGTGCCAGCAGTTTTCTGTCCGTATACGAGCAGTACTTC. V is TRBV12-3 or TRBV12-4 and J is TRBJ2-7; no clear D. V lost 3 bases and J lost 4, with 10 bases in between. There are 13 residues in the CDR3.

This clonotype was seen more than once but under ten times. The chain couples TRBV25-1 to TRBJ2-3; D is undetermined. Germline assignment: CDR1 MGHDK and CDR2 SYGVNS. Between the trimmed V and J ends, which lost 3 bases and 6 bases, there was a span of 10 bases. CDR3 size: 13 residues. The CDR3 sequence: CASSDSLGDTQYF. The CDR3 nucleotides are TGTGCCAGCAGTGACTCTCTAGGCGATACGCAGTATTTT.

The chain couples TRBV7-9 to TRBJ1-1; D is uncertain. Germline CDR1 is SEHNR and CDR2 is FQNEAQ (reference sequence). Trimming left V 5 bases short and J 0 bases short, with 13 bases between. This CDR3 region has 15 residues. The DNA for the CDR3 is TGTGCCAGCAGCCCTCGGAGCTCCATGAACACTGAAGCTTTCTTT. It codes for CASSPRSSMNTEAFF. Looking up the rest from reference TRBV7-9 and TRBJ1-1 gives the full variable domain: DTGVSQNPRHKITKRGQNVTFRCDPISEHNRLYWYRQTLGQGPEFLTYFQNEAQLEKSRLLSDRFSAERPKGSFSTLEIQRTEQGDSAMYLCASSPRSSMNTEAFFGQGTRLTVV.

In this sample, this clonotype turned up a few times. This chain joins TRBV4-2 and TRBJ2-7; possible D gene TRBD2, 8 bases. Germline CDR1 reads LGHNA; CDR2 reads YNFKEQ. V dropped 7 bases and J dropped 3 bases, with 28 bases sitting between them. This CDR3 has 18 residues. CDR3 nucleotide sequence: TGTGCCAGCACACCCTCCCCTGGGGACAGCGGGAGACTCTACGAGCAGTACTTC. Amino acids: CASTPSPGDSGRLYEQYF.

In its sample, this clonotype was seen a few times. This sequence joins TRBV12-3 or TRBV12-4 and TRBJ2-5, with TRBD1 as a possible D gene (7 bases). This CDR3 comprises 15 residues. V lost 5 bases and J 2 bases, leaving 15 bases between the germline ends. The CDR3 nucleotides read TGTGCCAGCAGTCTGACAGGGAGGCTTCAAGAGACCCAGTACTTC. It encodes CASSLTGRLQETQYF.

The chain links TRBV29-1 to TRBJ2-7; perhaps D is TRBD1 or TRBD2 (6 bases each). V was pared by 3 bases and J by 4 bases, with 28 bases between. The CDR3 length is 18 residues. Germline V CDR1 and CDR2: SQVTM, ANQGSEA. Here the CDR3 reads CSVDNPQGSGDKGYEQYF. CDR3 bases: TGCAGCGTTGACAACCCCCAGGGCTCGGGGGACAAGGGTTACGAGCAGTACTTC.

The table lists this clonotype with a few counts. The rearrangement joins TRBV20-1 to TRBJ2-3; TRBD2 agrees at 15 bases. Germline CDR1 reads DFQATT; CDR2 reads SNEGSKA (reference sequence). The CDR3 sequence is 14 residues long. V shed 3 bases, J shed 6 bases, and the junction held 1 base outside the gene matches. The CDR3 sequence: CSARGTSGRDTQYF. Written as DNA, the CDR3 is TGCAGTGCTAGGGGGACTAGCGGGAGGGATACGCAGTATTTT.

This clonotype was counted a few times. The chain joins TRBV7-2 to TRBJ1-6; possibly TRBD1 for D (5 bases). Trimming took 0 bases from V and 12 from J, leaving 12 bases between them. This CDR3 is built from 14 residues. The germline V gene has CDR1 SGHTA and CDR2 FQGNSA. This CDR3 is CASSLAAGMEPLHF. In DNA, the CDR3 is TGTGCCAGCAGCTTAGCAGCAGGGATGGAACCCCTCCACTTT.

The V gene is TRBV20-1, the J gene TRBJ1-5; 7 positions match TRBD1. The germline V gene encodes CDR1 DFQATT and CDR2 SNEGSKA (reference sequence). The CDR3 sequence is 13 residues long. V lost 3 bases, J lost 11 bases, and 10 bases stayed unmatched. The CDR3: CSASGQVARAQHF. The CDR3 DNA sequence: TGCAGTGCTAGCGGACAGGTGGCCAGGGCCCAGCATTTT.

The rearrangement joins TRBV9 to TRBJ1-1; the D is unclear. V shed 0 bases and J shed 8 bases, with 14 bases lying between them. The CDR3 loop spans 14 amino acids. Germline V gene sequence: CDR1 SGDLS, CDR2 YYNGEE. CDR3 nucleotide sequence: TGTGCCAGCAGCGTAGGTCGGGATAGGGCCGAAGCTTTCTTT. The encoded protein is CASSVGRDRAEAFF.

This clonotype appeared a few times. The CDR3 protein is CASSLGPGSPREQFF. In DNA form, the CDR3 reads TGTGCCAGCAGCTTAGGCCCAGGGAGCCCGCGTGAGCAGTTCTTC. This chain connects TRBV11-2 to TRBJ2-1, with D perhaps being TRBD1 or TRBD2 (5 bases each). V lost 1 base to trimming and J lost 9 bases, with 16 bases between them. The CDR3 runs 15 residues. Germline V gives CDR1 SGHAT, CDR2 FQNNGV.

V is TRBV24-1 and J is TRBJ2-2, with TRBD1 matching 7 bases. The germline gives CDR1 KGHDR, CDR2 SFDVKD. V was pared by 3 bases and J by 7 bases, with 13 bases of the junction left unmatched. The CDR3 loop spans 17 amino acids. The CDR3 DNA reads TGTGCCACCAGTGATCGGGACAGTTCAAACCCGGACGGGGAGCTGTTTTTT. Protein product: CATSDRDSSNPDGELFF.

J is TRBJ1-1 and V is TRBV18; D uncertain. CDR1 is KGHSH, CDR2 LQKENI, per germline. The V and J ends lost 2 bases and 4 bases respectively, with 14 bases between them. The CDR3 loop spans 15 amino acids. CDR3 bases: TGTGCCAGCTCACCAAAGGAGGGTCTTACCACTGAAGCTTTCTTT. This codes for CASSPKEGLTTEAFF.

This clonotype was seen a few times. The CDR3 is CSARDGSLAATEAFF. The CDR3 DNA reads as TGCAGTGCTAGAGATGGGTCCCTCGCGGCTACTGAAGCTTTCTTT. The rearrangement joins TRBV20-1 to TRBJ1-1; D remains unclear. This CDR3 contains 15 residues. V was shortened by 0 bases and J by 5 bases, with 16 bases between the two germline ends. The germline V gene has CDR1 DFQATT and CDR2 SNEGSKA (reference sequence).

The chain links TRBV24-1 to TRBJ2-3; the D gene is possibly TRBD1 (7 bases). The CDR3 is 14 residues long. CDR1 is KGHDR, CDR2 SFDVKD, per germline. V lost 10 bases, J lost 1 base, and 14 bases lay in between. The CDR3: CATEGAPGTDTQYF. The CDR3 bases are TGTGCCACGGAGGGGGCCCCTGGCACAGATACGCAGTATTTT.

This clonotype showed up just a few times. The chain is built from TRBV5-6 and TRBJ2-7; 14 bases match TRBD2. V was pared by 4 bases and J by 9 bases, with 3 bases of the junction left unmatched. CDR3 size: 13 residues. Germline V CDR1 and CDR2: SGHDT, YYEEEE. DNA for the CDR3: TGTGCCAGCAGCGGGACTAGCGGGAGTCGGCAGTACTTC. It codes for CASSGTSGSRQYF.

This clonotype has just a few counts. The rearrangement links TRBV7-6 to TRBJ2-7; TRBD2 agrees at 7 bases. The CDR3 has 15 amino acids. V was pared by 0 bases and J by 7 bases, with 9 bases of the junction left unmatched. Per the germline V gene, CDR1 is SGHVS and CDR2 is FNYEAQ. The CDR3 here is CASSLANAGVREQYF. Written as DNA, the CDR3 is TGTGCCAGCAGCTTAGCGAACGCGGGAGTGCGGGAGCAGTACTTC. The full variable domain, with the rest looked up from reference TRBV7-6 and TRBJ2-7, is GAGVSQSPRYKVTKRGQDVALRCDPISGHVSLYWYRQALGQGPEFLTYFNYEAQQDKSGLPNDRFSAERPEGSISTLTIQRTEQRDSAMYRCASSLANAGVREQYFGPGTRLTVT.

This clonotype came up many times. The chain has TRBV7-6 and TRBJ2-3; D not certain. The germline CDR1 and CDR2 sequences are SGHVS and FNYEAQ. V lost 8 bases, J lost 6 bases, and 12 bases lay in between. The CDR3 extends over 12 amino acids. The CDR3 DNA sequence: TGTGCCAGCTCATCGGTGGAGGATACGCAGTATTTT. Its protein is CASSSVEDTQYF.

The gene calls are TRBV10-3 and TRBJ2-5; no definite D call. CDR3 size: 16 residues. From germline, CDR1 is ENHRY and CDR2 SYGVKD. V lost 5 bases, J lost 2 bases, and 18 bases lay in between. The CDR3 DNA is TGTGCCATCAGTTTCGGCTCTCGAGGTACTCAAGAGACCCAGTACTTC. Amino acids: CAISFGSRGTQETQYF.

This clonotype was detected a few times. J is TRBJ2-5 and V is TRBV29-1, with TRBD2 matching 8 bases. The ends lost 6 bases at V and 9 bases at J; junction bases unmatched: 9. From germline, CDR1 is SQVTM and CDR2 ANQGSEA. The CDR3 contains 12 residues. CDR3 DNA: TGCAGCGTCATGACTAGCGTGGGGGCCCAGTACTTC. Protein: CSVMTSVGAQYF.

CDR3 amino acids: CSVDLENRDEQYF. As DNA, the CDR3 is TGCAGCGTTGACCTTGAAAACAGGGACGAGCAGTACTTC. The chain employs TRBV29-1 and TRBJ2-7, with TRBD1 as a possible D gene (6 bases). This CDR3 is 13 amino acids long. Looked up from germline, CDR1 is SQVTM and CDR2 is ANQGSEA. The V gene lost 3 bases and the J gene lost 5 bases, with 14 bases spanning the gap.

This clonotype was picked up many times. The chain has TRBV28 and TRBJ2-1; D perhaps matches TRBD2 (5 bases). The V gene lost 4 bases and the J gene lost 1 base, with 14 bases spanning the gap. Germline V CDR1 and CDR2: MDHEN, SYDVKM. This CDR3 comprises 16 residues. CDR3 coding DNA: TGTGCCAGCAGTTCCGCTCTATTAGCGTCCTACAATGAGCAGTTCTTC. As protein: CASSSALLASYNEQFF.

The chain has TRBV5-4 and TRBJ2-7; 7 bases match TRBD2. Unmatched junction bases numbered 11, after V lost 3 bases and J lost 2 bases. Germline V gene sequence: CDR1 SGHNT, CDR2 YYREEE (reference sequence). This CDR3 is 16 amino acids long. The CDR3 loop is CASSWGGSANTYEQYF. The DNA for the CDR3 is TGTGCCAGCAGCTGGGGAGGGAGCGCGAACACCTACGAGCAGTACTTC.

There are many counts of this clonotype. The chain has TRBV7-2 and TRBJ2-7; D is uncertain. The CDR3 has 11 residues. Per the germline V gene, CDR1 is SGHTA and CDR2 is FQGNSA. V lost 0 bases and J lost 5, with 2 bases in between. In nucleotides, the CDR3 is TGTGCCAGCAGCTTAGCACACGAGCAGTACTTC. Its translation: CASSLAHEQYF.

The table lists this clonotype with a few counts. V is TRBV6-2 or TRBV6-3 and J is TRBJ2-1; D is tentatively TRBD1 or TRBD2 (5 bases each). V lost 2 bases, J lost 6 bases, and 14 bases lay in between. The CDR3 length is 15 residues. Germline assignment: CDR1 MNHEY and CDR2 SVGEGT. Here the CDR3 reads CASSYPLGVSNEQFF. The CDR3 DNA reads as TGTGCCAGCAGTTACCCGTTGGGGGTATCCAATGAGCAGTTCTTC.